One and the same sample provided the 9 T cell receptor beta chains below, sequenced in a study of CD8+ T cells in alopecia areata. Reverse transcription of extracted RNA yielded cDNA, which provided the sequencing template. Measured with immunoSEQ multiplex PCR; TCRdb has only the in-frame clones, and not every one. The profile covers 220,000 or so clones, with roughly 57% appearing a single time and approximately 0.44% taken by the ten largest. The sample was CD4+ T cells sorted from blood, taken at week 0. These receptors all stem from a human donor with alopecia areata.

This chain links TRBV5-1 with TRBJ2-3; 9 bases align to TRBD2. The V gene's germline CDR1 is SGHRS and CDR2 YFSETQ. This CDR3 comprises 15 residues. V shed 5 bases and J 2 bases; nucleotides not matched to a gene: 6. CDR3 DNA: TGCGCCAGCAGTTTCGGGACTAGCCACACAGATACGCAGTATTTT. As protein: CASSFGTSHTDTQYF.

The chain uses TRBV29-1 and TRBJ2-4, with unresolved D. Trimming took off 3 bases at V and 9 bases at J, with 9 bases between the two ends. In germline, CDR1 is SQVTM, CDR2 ANQGSEA. This CDR3 spans 11 amino acids. The CDR3 loop is CSVDHLSIQYF. The CDR3 coding sequence is TGCAGCGTTGATCACCTCAGCATTCAGTACTTC.

This clone was counted many times. V and J are TRBV21-1 and TRBJ1-3. TRBV21-1 is recorded as a pseudogene. The CDR3 has 15 amino acids. The CDR3 DNA follows: TGTGCCAGCAGCCCCACGGCGAGCTCTGGAAACACCATATATTTT. It specifies CASSPTASSGNTIYF.

This chain joins TRBV4-1 and TRBJ2-3; TRBD1 aligns across 11 bases. Germline V gives CDR1 MGHRA, CDR2 YSYEKL. The CDR3 runs to 16 residues. The J segment lost 4 bases and the V segment lost 2 bases, leaving 5 bases of the junction unmatched. The CDR3 spells CASSQPKGQGADTQYF. The CDR3 coding sequence is TGCGCCAGCAGCCAACCCAAGGGACAGGGGGCAGATACGCAGTATTTT.

This clone was recorded once. J is TRBJ2-7 and V is TRBV7-9; 8 positions agree with TRBD2. With V trimmed by 5 bases and J by 4 bases, 4 bases remained unmatched. CDR1 is SEHNR and CDR2 is FQNEAQ in the germline V gene (reference sequence). CDR3 length: 13 amino acids. CDR3 residues: CASSPTSAYEQYF. Written as DNA, the CDR3 is TGTGCCAGCAGCCCGACTAGCGCATACGAGCAGTACTTC.

This rearrangement joins TRBV7-9 to TRBJ1-2; 9 positions agree with TRBD1. Germline assignment: CDR1 SEHNR and CDR2 FQNEAQ (reference sequence). The ends lost 3 bases at V and 7 bases at J; junction bases unmatched: 12. This CDR3 region has 16 residues. The CDR3 here is CASSLGDRDAFSGYTF. The CDR3, as DNA: TGTGCCAGCAGCTTGGGGGACAGGGACGCCTTTAGTGGCTACACCTTC. The full variable domain, in which reference TRBV7-9 and TRBJ1-2 provide the parts outside the CDR3, is DTGVSQNPRHKITKRGQNVTFRCDPISEHNRLYWYRQTLGQGPEFLTYFQNEAQLEKSRLLSDRFSAERPKGSFSTLEIQRTEQGDSAMYLCASSLGDRDAFSGYTFGSGTRLTVV.

The table lists this clone with a count of one. The chain couples TRBV9 to TRBJ2-3; D is perhaps TRBD1 (5 bases). Germline V gene lookup returns CDR1 SGDLS and CDR2 YYNGEE. Trimming shortened V by 3 bases and J by 1 base, and 9 bases separated the two germline ends. The CDR3 totals 14 residues. This CDR3 reads CASSGGEGTDTQYF. The CDR3 nucleotides are TGTGCCAGCAGCGGGGGCGAGGGCACAGATACGCAGTATTTT. Variable domain in full (rest from reference TRBV9 and TRBJ2-3): DSGVTQTPKHLITATGQRVTLRCSPRSGDLSVYWYQQSLDQGLQFLIQYYNGEERAKGNILERFSAQQFPDLHSELNLSSLELGDSALYFCASSGGEGTDTQYFGPGTRLTVL.

The rearrangement uses TRBV5-6 and TRBJ2-7, with 8 bases that match TRBD2. Germline CDR1 reads SGHDT; CDR2 reads YYEEEE. The V segment lost 4 bases and the J segment 1 base; nucleotides outside the gene matches: 7. This CDR3 is 15 amino acids long. The CDR3 DNA is TGTGCCAGCAGCCCGCGGGGGGCGAGGTCCTACGAGCAGTACTTC. This encodes CASSPRGARSYEQYF.

The chain has TRBV5-4 and TRBJ1-6, with 10 bases identical to TRBD1. Germline V CDR1 and CDR2: SGHNT, YYREEE (reference sequence). With 3 bases clipped from V and 7 bases from J, the junction kept 7 bases outside the gene matches. The CDR3 extends over 16 amino acids. CDR3 region: CASSSNWTGGNSPLHF. The CDR3 DNA reads as TGTGCCAGCAGCTCCAATTGGACAGGGGGAAATTCACCCCTCCACTTT.